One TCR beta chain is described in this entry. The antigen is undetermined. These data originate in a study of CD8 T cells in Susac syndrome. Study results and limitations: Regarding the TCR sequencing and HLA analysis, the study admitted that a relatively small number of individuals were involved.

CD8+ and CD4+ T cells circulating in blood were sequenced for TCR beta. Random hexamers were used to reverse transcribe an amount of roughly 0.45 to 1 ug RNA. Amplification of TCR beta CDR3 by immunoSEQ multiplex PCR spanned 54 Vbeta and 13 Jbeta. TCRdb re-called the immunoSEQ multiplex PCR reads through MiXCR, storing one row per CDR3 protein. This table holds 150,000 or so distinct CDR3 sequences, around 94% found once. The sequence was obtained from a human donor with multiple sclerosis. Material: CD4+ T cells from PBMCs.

The DNA of the CDR3 is TGCAGTGCTATCGGTAATGAGCAGTTCTTC. This sequence encodes CSAIGNEQFF. The rearrangement uses TRBV20-1 and TRBJ2-1; D unresolved. This CDR3 contains 10 residues. Germline CDR1 DFQATT, CDR2 SNEGSKA (reference sequence). Trimming stripped 4 bases from V and 7 bases from J, with 5 bases between.